The 17 T cell receptor beta chains in this list originate from one sample, sequenced in a study of tissue T cells after allogeneic stem cell transplantation. Method: immunoSEQ multiplex PCR; TCRdb's copy keeps in-frame clones and lacks some. Here the sample spans 17,000 or so clones, roughly 72% being singletons. Material for sequencing was spleen. The receptors were gathered from a female BALB/c mouse in good health. MHC haplotype here: H2-d.

This clone was detected only a few times. Germline and genes: mouse. The read terminates 1 residue before the CDR3 end, so the remaining end is supplied by the germline J gene. V usage is TRBV29 and J usage is TRBJ1-3; D remains ambiguous. Trimming removed 5 bases at V and 0 bases at J, with 5 bases between. CDR3 length equals 13 residues. Germline CDR1 MSHET, CDR2 SYDVDS. This CDR3 is CASSPDSGNTLYF. Partial CDR3 DNA: TGTGCTAGCAGTCCCGATTCTGGAAATACGCTCTAT.

A remark on this clone: Gene names are mouse gene names. The CDR3 extends 1 residue past the end of the read, so its final part is completed from the germline J gene. The genes are TRBV13-2 and TRBJ1-2; no definite D call. The CDR3 loop spans 14 amino acids. The V gene's germline CDR1 is NNHNN and CDR2 SYGAGS (reference sequence). V was shortened by 3 bases and J by 0 bases, with 9 bases between the two germline ends. Incomplete CDR3 DNA: TGTGCCAGCGGTGGACGGGCATCAAACTCCGACTACACC. Encoded protein: CASGGRASNSDYT. The CDR3 as a whole reads CASGGRASNSDYTF.

Concerning this clone itself: A junction end diverges from the germline sequence, so it may reflect a read error. The gene names here belong to mouse. Sequencing ends 1 residue short of the CDR3 end; the germline J gene provides the rest. The chain links TRBV13-1 to TRBJ2-7, with TRBD2 matching 10 bases. The length of the CDR3 is 13 residues. Looked up from germline, CDR1 is NSHNY and CDR2 is SYGAGN. The part of the CDR3 DNA that was read is TGTGCCCGCAGTCTGGGGGGGCGTTATGAACAGTAC. This translates into CARSLGGRYEQY. The CDR3, in full, reads CARSLGGRYEQYF.

For this clone: Gene names follow the mouse nomenclature. The CDR3 end is not reached by the read, which stops 1 residue before it; the germline J gene fills it in. V usage is TRBV13-1 and J usage is TRBJ2-4; 8 bases fit TRBD1. This CDR3 is 15 amino acids long. Unmatched junction bases numbered 6, after V lost 5 bases and J lost 1 base. Per the germline V gene, CDR1 is NSHNY and CDR2 is SYGAGN. The part of the CDR3 DNA that was read is TGTGCCAGCAGAGACAGGGGAGATGGTCAAAACACCTTGTAC. Translating it yields CASRDRGDGQNTLY. The whole CDR3 is CASRDRGDGQNTLYF.

For this clone: All gene names here are mouse names. The sequenced fragment ends 1 residue before the CDR3 boundary, so the rest is inferred from the germline J gene. V and J are TRBV29 and TRBJ1-1; no clear D gene. There are 12 residues in the CDR3. V was clipped by 5 bases and J by 7 bases, with 11 bases between them. Germline assignment: CDR1 MSHET and CDR2 SYDVDS. CDR3 DNA, as far as it was read: TGTGCTAGCAGTCCCCACGGGGAAGAAGTCTTC. Residues: CASSPHGEEVF. The whole CDR3 sequence reads CASSPHGEEVFF.

To note about this clone: Here the gene names and germline are mouse. The sequenced fragment ends 1 residue before the CDR3 boundary, so the rest is inferred from the germline J gene. The chain links TRBV5 to TRBJ2-5, with 8 bases that match TRBD2. Germline lookup yields CDR1 LGHNA and CDR2 YNLKQL (reference sequence). V shed 3 bases, J shed 1 base, and the junction held 6 bases outside the gene matches. CDR3 length equals 16 residues. The CDR3 bases that were read are TGTGCCAGCAGCCACCCCTCACTGGGGGACCAAGACACCCAGTAC. It yields the protein CASSHPSLGDQDTQY. The whole CDR3 sequence is CASSHPSLGDQDTQYF.

This clone was counted between two and nine times. Gene labels here are mouse ones. CDR3 in amino acids: CASGVQGSQNTLYF. CDR3 bases read: TGTGCCAGCGGTGTACAGGGGAGTCAAAACACCTTGTAC. The chain joins TRBV13-2 to TRBJ2-4, with 7 bases matching TRBD1. The read terminates 1 residue ahead of where the CDR3 ends, so the germline J gene completes it. Germline CDR1 NNHNN, CDR2 SYGAGS (reference sequence). V was pared by 3 bases and J by 0 bases, with 1 base of the junction left unmatched. The CDR3 is 14 residues long.

Comment on this clone: The junction and the germline gene differ at one end; a read error may be behind it. Gene names refer to mouse genes. From the germline J gene comes the end of the CDR3, since the read stops 1 residue before it. The gene calls are TRBV1 and TRBJ2-3; 8 bases line up with TRBD2. Per germline, CDR1 NSQYPW and CDR2 LRSPGD (reference sequence). The CDR3 covers 15 residues. CDR3 sequence reads: CTCSAGLGGAGTLYF. Partial CDR3 DNA: TGCACCTGCAGTGCAGGGCTGGGGGGCGCAGGAACGCTGTAT.

Turning to this clone: Mouse gene names apply. Sequencing ends 1 residue short of the CDR3 end; the germline J gene provides the rest. V gene TRBV5 combines with J gene TRBJ2-5; TRBD1 matches at 8 bases. Germline V gene data show CDR1 as LGHNA and CDR2 as YNLKQL (reference sequence). V gave up 1 base and J gave up 3 bases; unmatched junction bases: 3. The CDR3 totals 15 residues. Incomplete CDR3 DNA: TGTGCCAGCAGCCAAGGAGGACAGGGACAAGACACCCAGTAC. Translated: CASSQGGQGQDTQY. The CDR3 in its entirety is CASSQGGQGQDTQYF.

Comments on this clone: Gene names and germline match the mouse. The read terminates 1 residue ahead of where the CDR3 ends, so the germline J gene completes it. The genes are TRBV13-3 and TRBJ1-1; 10 positions match TRBD1. From germline, CDR1 is NNHDY and CDR2 SYVADS. CDR3 length: 15 residues. Trimming removed 5 bases from V and 4 bases from J; junction bases left unmatched: 8. The CDR3 sequence: CASRRDRGAGTEVFF. The DNA read from the CDR3 is TGTGCCAGCAGGAGGGACAGGGGCGCGGGCACAGAAGTCTTC.

This clone is a singleton in its sample. Mouse gene names apply. The read is 1 residue too short to cover the CDR3 end, so that end is filled in from the germline J gene. This chain links TRBV29 with TRBJ2-3, with TRBD1 matching over 7 bases. After removal of 1 base from V and 3 bases from J, the junction contained 4 bases not matched to a gene. Germline CDR1 and CDR2: MSHET and SYDVDS. CDR3 length: 15 residues. The sequenced CDR3 bases are TGTGCTAGCAGTTTATGGTCAGGGGGAGCAGAAACGCTGTAT. Translation: CASSLWSGGAETLY. In full, the CDR3 is CASSLWSGGAETLYF.

This clone was detected only a few times. Germline and genes here are mouse. The read ends 1 residue before the CDR3 terminus; that terminus is restored from the germline J gene. J is TRBJ2-1 and V is TRBV13-2; 12 bases align to TRBD2. Trimming cost V 1 base and J 12 bases; bases outside gene matches: 5. This CDR3 is built from 14 residues. Germline CDR1 NNHNN, CDR2 SYGAGS (reference sequence). CDR3 bases read: TGTGCCAGCGGTGATCTGGGACTGGGGGGCGTGCAGTTC. It specifies CASGDLGLGGVQF. Given in full, the CDR3 is CASGDLGLGGVQFF.

Notes on this clone: Here the gene names and germline are mouse. CDR3 loop: CASGDAGTGGGEQYF. CDR3 DNA (partial): TGTGCCAGCGGTGATGCGGGGACTGGGGGGGGTGAACAGTAC. The V call is TRBV13-2, the J call TRBJ2-7, with TRBD2 identical over 13 bases. Read coverage stops 1 residue before the CDR3 terminus; the germline J gene supplies the remainder. Looked up from germline, CDR1 is NNHNN and CDR2 is SYGAGS (reference sequence). With 0 bases clipped from V and 6 bases from J, the junction kept 3 bases outside the gene matches. The CDR3 has 15 residues.

As regards this clone: All gene names here are mouse names. The sequence runs out 1 residue before the end of the CDR3; the remainder is reconstructed from the germline J gene. The V call is TRBV5, the J call TRBJ2-7; D might be TRBD1 (5 bases). From germline, CDR1 is LGHNA and CDR2 YNLKQL (reference sequence). Trimming took 4 bases from V and 6 from J, leaving 16 bases between them. This CDR3 comprises 14 residues. The sequenced part of the CDR3 DNA is TGTGCCAGCAGCCCCGATAGGGGAGGGTTTGAACAGTAC. Its translation: CASSPDRGGFEQY. In full, the CDR3 reads CASSPDRGGFEQYF.

With respect to this clone: The gene names given are mouse names. Read sequence stops 1 residue before the CDR3 end, and the germline J gene provides the missing end. The rearrangement uses TRBV15 and TRBJ2-4; 9 positions match TRBD2. The CDR3 consists of 13 residues. V trimming: 6 bases; J trimming: 4 bases; junction bases outside the gene matches: 2. CDR1 and CDR2 (germline): SGHND, FRSKSL. CDR3 sequence: CASSRLGENTLYF. CDR3 bases read: TGTGCCAGCAGCAGACTGGGGGAAAACACCTTGTAC.

A note on this clone: Germline and genes: mouse. The CDR3 goes on 1 residue after the read ends, and that part is filled in from the germline J gene. The chain links TRBV4 to TRBJ1-1; D is perhaps TRBD1 (5 bases). There are 15 residues in the CDR3. The germline gives CDR1 LGHDT, CDR2 YNNKQL (reference sequence). V was shortened by 5 bases and J by 1 base, with 14 bases between the two germline ends. Partial CDR3 DNA: TGTGCCAGCAGCCACCAGGGCAAGAGGAACACAGAAGTCTTC. Encoded protein: CASSHQGKRNTEVF. From start to end, the CDR3 is CASSHQGKRNTEVFF.

About this clone itself: The genes and germline here are from mouse. Coverage ceases 1 residue before the CDR3 finishes, and the germline J gene fills in the end. This rearrangement joins TRBV30 to TRBJ2-7; D gene ambiguous. The CDR3 has 12 residues. Trimming stripped 2 bases from V and 0 bases from J, with 5 bases between. Germline V CDR1 and CDR2: SQVVS, ANEGSEA. CDR3 protein: CSSRRDSYEQYF. The covered CDR3 bases are TGTAGTTCTAGAAGGGACTCCTATGAACAGTAC.